The 15 T cell receptor beta chains given below trace back to one sample, sequenced in a study of T cell responses to AZD1222 COVID-19 vaccine. Profiled with immunoSEQ multiplex PCR; TCRdb holds only in-frame clones, not every one. The sample has roughly 150,000 clones, about nine tenths seen once; the top ten hold around 5.2%. The sample here was peripheral blood, taken on day 0 of AZD1222 vaccination. Every receptor here comes from an adult in good health.

This chain uses TRBV5-4 with TRBJ1-4, with D possibly matching TRBD1 (6 bases). The V end was cut by 4 bases, the J end by 8 bases, with 18 bases between. The length of the CDR3 is 15 residues. The V gene's germline CDR1 is SGHNT and CDR2 YYREEE (reference sequence). The CDR3 nucleotides read TGTGCCAGCAGCCGGCCTGGGCAGGGGAAGGAAAAACTGTTTTTT. Protein: CASSRPGQGKEKLFF.

This chain links TRBV5-6 with TRBJ1-1, with 7 bases identical to TRBD1. The CDR3 spans 13 residues. V lost 6 bases and J lost 5; bases outside the gene matches: 7. Looked up from germline, CDR1 is SGHDT and CDR2 is YYEEEE. As DNA, the CDR3 is TGTGCCAGCACCATGACAGGGAGGACTGAAGCTTTCTTT. Amino acid sequence: CASTMTGRTEAFF.

The rearrangement links TRBV6-5 to TRBJ2-1; TRBD1 might be the D (5 bases). V was trimmed by 7 bases and J by 10 bases, leaving 17 bases between them. Per the germline V gene, CDR1 is MNHEY and CDR2 is SVGAGI. The CDR3 length is 13 residues. The CDR3 protein is CASKAGSVYEQFF. Here the CDR3 DNA reads TGTGCCAGCAAAGCAGGGTCGGTCTACGAGCAGTTCTTC.

The J gene is TRBJ1-6, the V gene TRBV10-3; D not resolved. The V gene lost 7 bases and the J gene lost 5 bases, with 9 bases spanning the gap. This CDR3 has 13 residues. Germline V gene lookup returns CDR1 ENHRY and CDR2 SYGVKD. Written as DNA, the CDR3 is TGTGCCATCAAGCGTCTGAATAATTCACCCCTCCACTTT. It encodes CAIKRLNNSPLHF.

The chain is built from TRBV20-1 and TRBJ2-4, with TRBD1 matching over 8 bases. Germline CDR1 DFQATT, CDR2 SNEGSKA (reference sequence). The CDR3 is 11 amino acids. V lost 6 bases and J lost 16; bases outside the gene matches: 11. CDR3 residues: CSAHTGGIVYF. Here the CDR3 DNA reads TGCAGTGCGCATACAGGGGGAATCGTATACTTC.

The rearrangement joins TRBV28 to TRBJ1-2; the D gene is possibly TRBD1 (5 bases). V lost 1 base and J 6 bases, leaving 18 bases between the germline ends. The CDR3 is 16 residues long. Germline V gives CDR1 MDHEN, CDR2 SYDVKM. The CDR3, as DNA: TGTGCCAGCAGTTTATTATCGGGAGGCAGGGAGAATGGCTACACCTTC. Amino acid sequence: CASSLLSGGRENGYTF.

The J gene is TRBJ2-3, the V gene TRBV6-4; D ambiguous. The CDR3 is 15 amino acids. Trimming pared 0 bases from V and 0 bases from J, leaving 7 bases between. Germline CDR1 reads MRHNA; CDR2 reads SNTAGT. CDR3 DNA sequence: TGTGCCAGCAGTGACTCAGTCGGGAGCACAGATACGCAGTATTTT. Translating gives CASSDSVGSTDTQYF.

On this clone: This sample also contains other DNA sequences that code for the same CDR3. The J gene is TRBJ1-2, the V gene TRBV18, with 10 bases fitting TRBD1. This CDR3 is built from 15 residues. V was pared by 6 bases and J by 0 bases, with 4 bases of the junction left unmatched. Germline CDR1 reads KGHSH; CDR2 reads LQKENI. Here the CDR3 DNA reads TGTGCCAGCTCTCCAGGACAGGGGGCTAACTATGGCTACACCTTC. Amino acid sequence: CASSPGQGANYGYTF.

The chain has TRBV15 and TRBJ2-7; D may be TRBD2 (5 bases). In germline, CDR1 is LNHNV, CDR2 YYDKDF (reference sequence). This CDR3 region has 13 residues. V was trimmed by 5 bases and J by 3 bases, leaving 11 bases between them. For the CDR3, the DNA is TGTGCCACCAGCTTTCTGGCGGGCTACGAGCAGTACTTC. Protein sequence: CATSFLAGYEQYF.

V and J are TRBV5-4 and TRBJ1-1; tentatively, D is TRBD1 (6 bases). CDR1 SGHNT and CDR2 YYREEE come from the germline V gene (reference sequence). The CDR3 sequence is 14 residues long. V shed 0 bases and J shed 5 bases, with 11 bases lying between them. CDR3 loop: CASSLAGVRTEAFF. Written as DNA, the CDR3 is TGTGCCAGCAGCTTGGCAGGGGTACGGACTGAAGCTTTCTTT.

The chain has TRBV5-5 and TRBJ1-1, with D maybe TRBD1 (5 bases). CDR3 length: 14 amino acids. The V end was cut by 5 bases, the J end by 1 base, with 12 bases between. Germline assignment: CDR1 SGHKS and CDR2 YYEKEE (reference sequence). Here the CDR3 reads CASSHQTENTEAFF. For the CDR3, the DNA is TGTGCCAGCAGTCACCAGACAGAGAACACTGAAGCTTTCTTT.

Only one count was recorded for this clone. The chain recombines TRBV5-4 with TRBJ1-2; TRBD1 is a possible D gene (5 bases). Deletions cut 2 bases from V and 0 bases from J, with 11 bases between. Germline V gene lookup returns CDR1 SGHNT and CDR2 YYREEE (reference sequence). This CDR3 has 15 amino acids. The CDR3 bases are TGTGCCAGCAGCTTCCTAGGGGCTTCTAACTATGGCTACACCTTC. Its translation: CASSFLGASNYGYTF.

This clone came up once. J is TRBJ1-5 and V is TRBV19; 10 bases map to TRBD1. The CDR3 sequence is 14 residues long. V was clipped by 11 bases and J by 0 bases; unmatched bases: 4. From germline, CDR1 is LNHDA and CDR2 SQIVND (reference sequence). CDR3 sequence: CAGGTGDSNQPQHF. DNA for the CDR3: TGTGCCGGCGGGACAGGGGATAGCAATCAGCCCCAGCATTTT.

The V and J genes are TRBV4-3 and TRBJ2-2; D is possibly TRBD1 (6 bases). This CDR3 has 18 residues. Between the trimmed V and J ends, which lost 4 bases and 0 bases, there was a span of 18 bases. In germline, CDR1 is LGHNA, CDR2 YSLEER. CDR3 loop: CASSPTHRTDANTGELFF. The CDR3 DNA is TGCGCCAGCAGCCCAACCCATCGGACAGACGCGAACACCGGGGAGCTGTTTTTT.

This rearrangement joins TRBV19 to TRBJ2-2, with TRBD1 matching 8 bases. The germline V gene has CDR1 LNHDA and CDR2 SQIVND (reference sequence). V lost 6 bases and J lost 3; bases outside the gene matches: 3. The CDR3 covers 14 residues. The CDR3, as DNA: TGTGCCAGTAGCGGGACAGGAGACACCGGGGAGCTGTTTTTT. Its protein is CASSGTGDTGELFF. The variable domain in full, with the rest retrieved from reference TRBV19 and TRBJ2-2, is DGGITQSPKYLFRKEGQNVTLSCEQNLNHDAMYWYRQDPGQGLRLIYYSQIVNDFQKGDIAEGYSVSREKKESFPLTVTSAQKNPTAFYLCASSGTGDTGELFFGEGSRLTVL.